This is a list of T cell receptor beta chains from one sample in a study of cytomegalovirus exposure and HLA in healthy donors. The method was immunoSEQ multiplex PCR; TCRdb's version includes in-frame clones alone and lacks a portion of them. The data hold 100,000 to 120,000 clones, with about three quarters observed a single time. Sequencing input: PBMCs. These receptors were obtained from a woman in her sixties in good health and CMV-seropositive. CDR3s include the opening cysteine and the closing phenylalanine or tryptophan. D genes are given only for firm matches. Only part of the rows carry a size: once, few, many, or a class if the clone is expanded.

d_gene: .; v_gene: TRBV7-2; abundance: .; j_gene: TRBJ2-7; CDR3aa: CASSLRGTYEQYF; CDR3nt: TGTGCCAGCAGCTTACGGGGGACCTACGAGCAGTACTTC
d_gene: .; v_gene: TRBV29-1; abundance: .; j_gene: TRBJ1-5; CDR3aa: CSVEAGINQPQHF; CDR3nt: TGCAGCGTTGAAGCAGGGATCAATCAGCCCCAGCATTTT
d_gene: TRBD1; v_gene: TRBV7-2; abundance: .; j_gene: TRBJ1-2; CDR3aa: CASSLGQGPNYGYTF; CDR3nt: TGTGCCAGCAGCTTAGGACAGGGACCTAACTATGGCTACACCTTC
d_gene: TRBD1; v_gene: TRBV18; abundance: .; j_gene: TRBJ1-1; CDR3aa: CASSEQGVSTEAFF; CDR3nt: TGTGCCAGCTCAGAACAGGGGGTGAGCACTGAAGCTTTCTTT
d_gene: TRBD2; v_gene: TRBV19; abundance: .; j_gene: TRBJ2-1; CDR3aa: CASRSGTSYNEQFF; CDR3nt: TGTGCCAGTAGGAGCGGGACCTCCTACAATGAGCAGTTCTTC
d_gene: .; v_gene: TRBV5-1; abundance: .; j_gene: TRBJ1-5; CDR3aa: CASSLEGDKPQHF; CDR3nt: TGCGCCAGCAGCTTGGAGGGGGATAAGCCCCAGCATTTT
d_gene: TRBD1; v_gene: TRBV28; abundance: .; j_gene: TRBJ2-7; CDR3aa: CASSPHRQGASYEQYF; CDR3nt: TGTGCCAGCAGTCCGCACCGACAGGGGGCCTCCTACGAGCAGTACTTC
d_gene: .; v_gene: TRBV28; abundance: once; j_gene: TRBJ1-2; CDR3aa: CASSFPGERGYTF; CDR3nt: TGTGCCAGCAGTTTCCCGGGGGAGCGTGGCTACACCTTC
d_gene: .; v_gene: TRBV30; abundance: .; j_gene: TRBJ1-2; CDR3aa: CAWGYSGYTF; CDR3nt: TGTGCCTGGGGTTACTCTGGCTACACCTTC
d_gene: .; v_gene: TRBV9; abundance: .; j_gene: TRBJ2-1; CDR3aa: CASSVDGGSYNEQFF; CDR3nt: TGTGCCAGCAGCGTAGACGGGGGATCCTACAATGAGCAGTTCTTC
d_gene: .; v_gene: TRBV2; abundance: .; j_gene: TRBJ2-5; CDR3aa: CASQKGGKVLQETQYF; CDR3nt: TGTGCCAGCCAGAAGGGGGGGAAGGTCTTACAAGAGACCCAGTACTTC
d_gene: TRBD1; v_gene: TRBV5-4; abundance: .; j_gene: TRBJ1-2; CDR3aa: CASSPGTGGGYGYTF; CDR3nt: TGTGCCAGCAGCCCCGGGACAGGGGGTGGTTATGGCTACACCTTC
d_gene: .; v_gene: TRBV27; abundance: .; j_gene: TRBJ2-3; CDR3aa: CASSPPYTDTQYF; CDR3nt: TGTGCCAGCAGTCCCCCCTACACAGATACGCAGTATTTT
d_gene: TRBD1; v_gene: TRBV28; abundance: once; j_gene: TRBJ2-1; CDR3aa: CASSLFGQGAFNEQFF; CDR3nt: TGTGCCAGCAGTTTATTCGGACAGGGGGCATTCAATGAGCAGTTCTTC
d_gene: .; v_gene: TRBV5-1; abundance: .; j_gene: TRBJ1-2; CDR3aa: CASSSGPGPRGSGYTF; CDR3nt: TGCGCCAGCAGCTCAGGCCCGGGCCCACGGGGTTCTGGCTACACCTTC
d_gene: TRBD1; v_gene: TRBV14; abundance: .; j_gene: TRBJ2-3; CDR3aa: CASSRGTGGTDTQYF; CDR3nt: TGTGCCAGCAGCCGCGGGACAGGGGGCACAGATACGCAGTATTTT
d_gene: .; v_gene: TRBV7-8; abundance: .; j_gene: TRBJ2-3; CDR3aa: CASIPWSSGEGDTQYF; CDR3nt: TGTGCCAGCATCCCTTGGAGTAGCGGTGAGGGAGATACGCAGTATTTT
d_gene: .; v_gene: TRBV6-4; abundance: few; j_gene: TRBJ1-3; CDR3aa: CASGEGTSSGNTIYF; CDR3nt: TGTGCCAGCGGGGAGGGGACGAGCTCTGGAAACACCATATATTTT
d_gene: TRBD1; v_gene: TRBV5-1; abundance: .; j_gene: TRBJ1-1; CDR3aa: CASRRSGGPQAFF; CDR3nt: TGCGCCAGCAGAAGATCAGGGGGACCTCAAGCTTTCTTT
d_gene: TRBD1; v_gene: TRBV2; abundance: few; j_gene: TRBJ1-4; CDR3aa: CASSRGQGATNEKLFF; CDR3nt: TGTGCCAGCAGTAGGGGACAGGGGGCAACTAATGAAAAACTGTTTTTT
d_gene: .; v_gene: TRBV11-3; abundance: few; j_gene: TRBJ2-1; CDR3aa: CASSLDGREQFF; CDR3nt: TGTGCCAGCAGCTTAGATGGCAGGGAGCAGTTCTTC
d_gene: TRBD2; v_gene: TRBV6-1; abundance: .; j_gene: TRBJ2-1; CDR3aa: CASSEQIAGTGDEQFF; CDR3nt: TGTGCCAGCAGTGAACAGATAGCGGGAACGGGCGATGAGCAGTTCTTC
d_gene: TRBD2; v_gene: TRBV11-2; abundance: .; j_gene: TRBJ2-7; CDR3aa: CASSLGLAYEQYF; CDR3nt: TGTGCCAGCAGCTTGGGACTAGCGTACGAGCAGTACTTC
d_gene: .; v_gene: TRBV13; abundance: .; j_gene: TRBJ2-7; CDR3aa: CASSLQDTYEQYF; CDR3nt: TGTGCCAGCAGCTTACAGGATACCTACGAGCAGTACTTC
d_gene: .; v_gene: TRBV7-9; abundance: .; j_gene: TRBJ2-7; CDR3aa: CASSPYGAGLGEQYF; CDR3nt: TGTGCCAGCAGCCCCTATGGGGCCGGTCTGGGCGAGCAGTACTTC